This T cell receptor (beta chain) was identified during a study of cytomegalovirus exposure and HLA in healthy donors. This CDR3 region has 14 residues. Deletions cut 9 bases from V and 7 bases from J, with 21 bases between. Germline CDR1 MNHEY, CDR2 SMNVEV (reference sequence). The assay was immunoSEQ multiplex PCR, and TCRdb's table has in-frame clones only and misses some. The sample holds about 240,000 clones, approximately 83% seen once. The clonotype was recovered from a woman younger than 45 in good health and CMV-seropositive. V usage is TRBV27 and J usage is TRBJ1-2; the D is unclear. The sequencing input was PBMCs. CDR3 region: CASYSHKSGFGYTF. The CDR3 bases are TGTGCCAGTTATTCCCATAAATCCGGTTTTGGCTACACCTTC.